The TCR beta chain under discussion was sequenced for a study of cytomegalovirus exposure and HLA in healthy donors. This CDR3 has 12 residues. V was shortened by 5 bases and J by 0 bases, with 7 bases between the two germline ends. Per the germline V gene, CDR1 is SQVTM and CDR2 is ANQGSEA. The primer mix had 60 Vbeta and 13 Jbeta primers. Some clones are missing from TCRdb's copy, which holds only in-frame ones; the method was immunoSEQ multiplex PCR. Altogether around 210,000 clones are present, around 80% being singletons, with the ten largest covering under 0.6%. Regarding the study as a whole: Most likely, a cluster of highly shared sequence variants arose as a sequencing artifact. Common viral pathogens seemed, in a later analysis, to connect with several of the most significant clusters.

A note on this clone: Its antigen is unknown.

The chain couples TRBV29-1 to TRBJ1-1, with D tentatively TRBD1 (5 bases). Material for sequencing was PBMCs. The TCR originated in a boy aged 10-17 years in good health and CMV-seronegative. CDR3 coding DNA: TGCAGCGTTACAGGCCTGAACACTGAAGCTTTCTTT. Translated: CSVTGLNTEAFF.